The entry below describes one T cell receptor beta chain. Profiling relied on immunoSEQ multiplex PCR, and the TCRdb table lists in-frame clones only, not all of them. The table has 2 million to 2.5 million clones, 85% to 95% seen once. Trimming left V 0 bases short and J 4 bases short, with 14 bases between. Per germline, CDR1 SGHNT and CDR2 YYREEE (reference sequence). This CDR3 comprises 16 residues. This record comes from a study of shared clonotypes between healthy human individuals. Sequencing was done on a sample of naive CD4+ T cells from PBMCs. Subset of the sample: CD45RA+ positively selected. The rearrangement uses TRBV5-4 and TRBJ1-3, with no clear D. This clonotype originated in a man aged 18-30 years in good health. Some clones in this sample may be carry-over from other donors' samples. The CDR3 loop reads CASSLDSSLGGNTIYF. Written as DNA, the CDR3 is TGTGCCAGCAGCTTGGATTCGTCCCTCGGGGGAAACACCATATATTTT. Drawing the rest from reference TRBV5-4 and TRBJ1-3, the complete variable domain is ETGVTQSPTHLIKTRGQQVTLRCSSQSGHNTVSWYQQALGQGPQFIFQYYREEENGRGNFPPRFSGLQFPNYSSELNVNALELDDSALYLCASSLDSSLGGNTIYFGEGSWLTVV.